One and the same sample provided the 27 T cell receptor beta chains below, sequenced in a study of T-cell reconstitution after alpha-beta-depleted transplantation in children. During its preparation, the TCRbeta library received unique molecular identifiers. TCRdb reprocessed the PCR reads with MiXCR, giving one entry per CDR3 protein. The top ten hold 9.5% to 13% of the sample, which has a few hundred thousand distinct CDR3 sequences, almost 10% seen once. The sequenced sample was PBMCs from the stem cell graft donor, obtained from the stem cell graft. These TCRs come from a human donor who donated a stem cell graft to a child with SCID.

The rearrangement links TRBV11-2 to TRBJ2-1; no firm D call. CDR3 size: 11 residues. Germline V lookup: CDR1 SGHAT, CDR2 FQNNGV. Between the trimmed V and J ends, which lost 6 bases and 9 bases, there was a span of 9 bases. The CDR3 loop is CASSQGSEQFF. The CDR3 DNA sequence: TGTGCCAGCAGTCAAGGCAGTGAGCAGTTCTTC. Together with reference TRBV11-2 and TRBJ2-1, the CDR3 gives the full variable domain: EAGVAQSPRYKIIEKRQSVAFWCNPISGHATLYWYQQILGQGPKLLIQFQNNGVVDDSQLPKDRFSAERLKGVDSTLKIQPAKLEDSAVYLCASSQGSEQFFGPGTRLTVL.

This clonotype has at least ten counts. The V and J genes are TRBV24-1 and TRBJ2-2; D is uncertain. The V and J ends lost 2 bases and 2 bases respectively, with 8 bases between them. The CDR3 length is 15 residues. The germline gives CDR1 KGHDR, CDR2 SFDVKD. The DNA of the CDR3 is TGTGCCACCAGTGATTCCGGACGCAACACCGGGGAGCTGTTTTTT. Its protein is CATSDSGRNTGELFF.

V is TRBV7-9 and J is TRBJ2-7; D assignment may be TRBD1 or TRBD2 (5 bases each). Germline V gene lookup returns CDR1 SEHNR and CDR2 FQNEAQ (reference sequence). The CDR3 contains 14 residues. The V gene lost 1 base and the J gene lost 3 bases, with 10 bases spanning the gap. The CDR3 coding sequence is TGTGCCAGCAGCTTAGGGGACCGCTACTACGAGCAGTACTTC. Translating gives CASSLGDRYYEQYF.

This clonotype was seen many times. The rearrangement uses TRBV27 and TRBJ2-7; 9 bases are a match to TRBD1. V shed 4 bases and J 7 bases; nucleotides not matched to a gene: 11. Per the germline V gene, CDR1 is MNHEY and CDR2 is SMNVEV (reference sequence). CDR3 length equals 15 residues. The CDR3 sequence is CASSSGTGPGGEQYF. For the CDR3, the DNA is TGTGCCAGCAGTTCAGGGACAGGGCCCGGAGGGGAGCAGTACTTC.

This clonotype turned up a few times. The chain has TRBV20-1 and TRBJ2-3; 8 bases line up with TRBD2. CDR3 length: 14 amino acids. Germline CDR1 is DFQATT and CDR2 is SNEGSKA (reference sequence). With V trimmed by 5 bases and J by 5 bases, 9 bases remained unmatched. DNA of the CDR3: TGCAGTGCTGGATCCGGGACTAGGAGAGATACGCAGTATTTT. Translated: CSAGSGTRRDTQYF.

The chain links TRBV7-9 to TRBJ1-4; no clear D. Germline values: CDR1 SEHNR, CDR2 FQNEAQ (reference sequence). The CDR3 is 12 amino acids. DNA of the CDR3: TGTGCAGCGGGGTCAGCTGATGAAAAACTGTTTTTT. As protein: CAAGSADEKLFF. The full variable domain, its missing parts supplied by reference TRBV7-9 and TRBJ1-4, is DTGVSQNPRHKITKRGQNVTFRCDPISEHNRLYWYRQTLGQGPEFLTYFQNEAQLEKSRLLSDRFSAERPKGSFSTLEIQRTEQGDSAMYLCAAGSADEKLFFGSGTQLSVL.

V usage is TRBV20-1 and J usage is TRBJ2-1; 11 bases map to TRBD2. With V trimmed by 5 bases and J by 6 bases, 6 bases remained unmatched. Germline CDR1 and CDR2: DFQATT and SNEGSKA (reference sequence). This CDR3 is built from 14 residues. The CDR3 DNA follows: TGCAGTGCTCTTTATAGCGGGGGGGTCAATGAGCAGTTCTTC. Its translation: CSALYSGGVNEQFF.

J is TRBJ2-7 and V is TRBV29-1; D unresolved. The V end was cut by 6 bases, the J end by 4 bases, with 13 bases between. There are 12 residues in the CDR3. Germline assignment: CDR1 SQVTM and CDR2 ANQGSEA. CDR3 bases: TGCAGCGTCTCCGGTGCGGTTTACGAGCAGTACTTC. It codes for CSVSGAVYEQYF.

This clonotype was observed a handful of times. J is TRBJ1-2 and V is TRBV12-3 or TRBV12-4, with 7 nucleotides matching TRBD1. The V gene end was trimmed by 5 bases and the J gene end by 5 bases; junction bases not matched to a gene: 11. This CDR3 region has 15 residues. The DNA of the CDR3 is TGTGCCAGCAGTCCCCGACCGACAGGGTGGTATGGCTACACCTTC. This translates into CASSPRPTGWYGYTF.

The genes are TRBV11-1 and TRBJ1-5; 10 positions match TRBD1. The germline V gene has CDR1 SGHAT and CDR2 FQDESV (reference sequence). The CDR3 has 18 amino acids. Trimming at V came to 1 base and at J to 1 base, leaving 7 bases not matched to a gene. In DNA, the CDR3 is TGTGCCAGCAGCTTAGGGACAGGGGGGTTACGGAGCAATCAGCCCCAGCATTTT. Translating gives CASSLGTGGLRSNQPQHF.

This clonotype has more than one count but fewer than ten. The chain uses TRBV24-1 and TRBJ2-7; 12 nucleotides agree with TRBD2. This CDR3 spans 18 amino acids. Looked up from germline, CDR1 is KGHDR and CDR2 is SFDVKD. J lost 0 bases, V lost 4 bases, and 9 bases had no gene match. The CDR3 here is CATSDHGTSGLSSYEQYF. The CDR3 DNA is TGTGCCACCAGTGACCACGGGACTAGCGGGCTAAGCTCCTACGAGCAGTACTTC.

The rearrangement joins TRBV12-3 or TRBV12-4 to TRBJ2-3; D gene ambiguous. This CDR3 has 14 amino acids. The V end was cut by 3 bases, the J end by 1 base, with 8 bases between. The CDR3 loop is CASSFGFRTDTQYF. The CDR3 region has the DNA TGTGCCAGCAGTTTCGGTTTTCGCACAGATACGCAGTATTTT.

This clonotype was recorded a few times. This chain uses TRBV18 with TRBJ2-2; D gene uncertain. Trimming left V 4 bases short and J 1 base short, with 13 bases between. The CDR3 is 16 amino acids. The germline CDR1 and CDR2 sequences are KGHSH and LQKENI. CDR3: CASSLSSFRNTGELFF. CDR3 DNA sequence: TGTGCCAGCTCACTTTCTTCCTTCCGGAACACCGGGGAGCTGTTTTTT.

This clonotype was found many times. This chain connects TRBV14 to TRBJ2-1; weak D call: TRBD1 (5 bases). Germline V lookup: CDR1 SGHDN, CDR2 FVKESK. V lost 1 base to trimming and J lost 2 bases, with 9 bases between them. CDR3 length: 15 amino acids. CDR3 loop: CASSQGGQTYNEQFF. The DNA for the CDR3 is TGTGCCAGCAGCCAAGGGGGCCAAACCTACAATGAGCAGTTCTTC.

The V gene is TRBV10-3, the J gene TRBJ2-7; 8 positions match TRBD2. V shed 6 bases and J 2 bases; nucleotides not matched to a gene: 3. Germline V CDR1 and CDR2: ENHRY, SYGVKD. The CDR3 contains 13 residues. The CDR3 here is CAISGGGAYEQYF. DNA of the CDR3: TGTGCCATCAGCGGGGGGGGGGCCTACGAGCAGTACTTC.

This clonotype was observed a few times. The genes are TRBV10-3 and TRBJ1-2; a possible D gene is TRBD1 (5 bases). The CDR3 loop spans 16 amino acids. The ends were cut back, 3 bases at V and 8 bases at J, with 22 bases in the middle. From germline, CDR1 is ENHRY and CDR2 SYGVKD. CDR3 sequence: CAISDPRAGSSSGYTF. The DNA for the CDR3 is TGTGCCATCAGTGATCCCCGTGCAGGGAGTTCCTCGGGCTACACCTTC.

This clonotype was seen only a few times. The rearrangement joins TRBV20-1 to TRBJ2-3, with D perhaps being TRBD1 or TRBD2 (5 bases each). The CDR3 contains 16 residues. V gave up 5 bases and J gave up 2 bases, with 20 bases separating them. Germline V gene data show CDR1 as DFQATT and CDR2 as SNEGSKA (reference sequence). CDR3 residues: CSARPQEDIDTDTQYF. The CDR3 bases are TGCAGTGCTCGTCCCCAGGAGGACATCGACACAGATACGCAGTATTTT.

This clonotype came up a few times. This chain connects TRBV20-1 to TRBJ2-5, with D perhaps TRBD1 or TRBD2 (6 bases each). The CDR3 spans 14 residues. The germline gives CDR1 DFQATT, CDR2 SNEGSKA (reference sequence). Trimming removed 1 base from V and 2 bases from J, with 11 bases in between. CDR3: CSARGGGLQETQYF. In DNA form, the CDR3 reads TGCAGTGCTAGAGGAGGGGGACTTCAAGAGACCCAGTACTTC.

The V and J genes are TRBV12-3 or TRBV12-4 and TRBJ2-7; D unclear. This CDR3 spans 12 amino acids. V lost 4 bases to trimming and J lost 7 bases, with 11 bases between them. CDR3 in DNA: TGTGCCAGCAGTTCTCCACCCCGGGAGCAGTACTTC. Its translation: CASSSPPREQYF.

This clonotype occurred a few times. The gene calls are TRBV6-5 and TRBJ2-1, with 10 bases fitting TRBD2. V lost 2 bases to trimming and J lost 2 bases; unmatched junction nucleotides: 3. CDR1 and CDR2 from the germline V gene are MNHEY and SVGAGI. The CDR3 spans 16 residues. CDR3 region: CASSYASGGPYNEQFF. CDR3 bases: TGTGCCAGCAGTTACGCTAGCGGGGGCCCCTACAATGAGCAGTTCTTC.

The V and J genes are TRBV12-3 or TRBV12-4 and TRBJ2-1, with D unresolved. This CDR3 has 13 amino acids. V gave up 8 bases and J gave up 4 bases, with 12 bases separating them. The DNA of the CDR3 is TGTGCCAGCGGGGAATTAAGGTACAATGAGCAGTTCTTC. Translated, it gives CASGELRYNEQFF.

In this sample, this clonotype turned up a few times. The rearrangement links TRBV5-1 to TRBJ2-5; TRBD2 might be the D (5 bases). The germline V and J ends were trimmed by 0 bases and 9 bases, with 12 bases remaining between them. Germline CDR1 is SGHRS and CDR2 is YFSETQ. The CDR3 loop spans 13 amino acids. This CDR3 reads CASSLESRASQYF. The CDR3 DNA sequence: TGCGCCAGCAGCTTGGAGTCGAGGGCGTCCCAGTACTTC.

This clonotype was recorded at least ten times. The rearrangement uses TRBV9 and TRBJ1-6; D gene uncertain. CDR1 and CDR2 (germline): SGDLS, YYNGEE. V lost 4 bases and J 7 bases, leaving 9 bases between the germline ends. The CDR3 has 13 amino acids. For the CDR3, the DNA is TGTGCCAGCAGCAGGGTTTCAAATTCACCCCTCCACTTT. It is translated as CASSRVSNSPLHF.

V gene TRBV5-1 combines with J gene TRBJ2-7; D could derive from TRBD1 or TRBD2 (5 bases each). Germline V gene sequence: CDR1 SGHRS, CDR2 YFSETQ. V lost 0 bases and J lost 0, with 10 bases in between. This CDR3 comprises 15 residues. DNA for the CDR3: TGCGCCAGCAGCTTGGGCAGGGAGAGCTCCTACGAGCAGTACTTC. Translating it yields CASSLGRESSYEQYF.

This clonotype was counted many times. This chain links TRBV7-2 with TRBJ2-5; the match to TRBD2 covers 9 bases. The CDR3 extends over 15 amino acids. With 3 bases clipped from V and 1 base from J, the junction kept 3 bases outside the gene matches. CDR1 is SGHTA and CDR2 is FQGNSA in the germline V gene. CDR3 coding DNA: TGTGCCAGCAGCTTTAGCGGGGGATCCCAAGAGACCCAGTACTTC. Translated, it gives CASSFSGGSQETQYF.

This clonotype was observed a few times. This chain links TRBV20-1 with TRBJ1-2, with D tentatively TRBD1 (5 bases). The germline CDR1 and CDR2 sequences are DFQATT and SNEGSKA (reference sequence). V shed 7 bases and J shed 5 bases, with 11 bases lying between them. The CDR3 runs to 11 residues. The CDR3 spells CSDGAAYGYTF. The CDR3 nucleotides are TGCAGTGACGGGGCCGCTTATGGCTACACCTTC.

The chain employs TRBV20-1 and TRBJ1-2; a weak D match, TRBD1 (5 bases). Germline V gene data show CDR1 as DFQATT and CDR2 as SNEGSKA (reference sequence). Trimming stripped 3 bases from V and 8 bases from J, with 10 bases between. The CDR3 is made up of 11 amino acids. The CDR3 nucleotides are TGCAGTGCTAGCGGGGCTTGGGGCTACACCTTC. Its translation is CSASGAWGYTF.